This is a list of T cell receptor beta chains from one sample in a study of identical twins. TCRdb fed the 5' RACE reads into MiXCR, producing one record per CDR3 protein. The profile covers approximately 300,000 distinct CDR3 sequences, with roughly 9% appearing a single time and roughly 6.8% taken by the ten largest. The same data also contributed to another study, on yellow fever vaccine responses in identical twins.

What was sequenced was CD8+ T cells sorted from blood. All receptors come from a woman aged 18-29 years in good health. The CDR3 runs from the conserved cysteine through the conserved F or W. The D gene is left open where the match is weak. A row's size may be missing; if present it is once, few, many or a size class.

len	abundance	v_gene	d_gene	j_gene	CDR3aa	CDR3nt
18	few	TRBV2	NA	TRBJ2-5	CASSELRRDSQTQETQYF	TGTGCCAGCAGTGAACTGAGGAGGGACAGTCAGACCCAAGAGACCCAGTACTTC
14	NA	TRBV20-1	NA	TRBJ2-3	CSARAGSSTDTQYF	TGCAGTGCGCGGGCGGGGTCTAGCACAGATACGCAGTATTTT
15	many	TRBV7-9	TRBD1	TRBJ2-1	CASSFRDRDYNEQFF	TGTGCCAGCAGCTTCCGGGACAGGGATTACAATGAGCAGTTCTTC
11	many	TRBV6-6	NA	TRBJ1-2	CASSYSDLYTF	TGTGCCAGCAGTTACTCGGATCTCTACACCTTC
16	many	TRBV27	NA	TRBJ2-3	CASSLSTGGGTDTQYF	TGTGCCAGCAGTTTATCTACAGGGGGGGGGACAGATACGCAGTATTTT
13	many	TRBV7-9	NA	TRBJ1-4	CASSPGPVEKLFF	TGTGCCAGCAGCCCAGGGCCCGTAGAAAAACTGTTTTTT
15	NA	TRBV7-9	TRBD1	TRBJ2-7	CASSSTDRTSYEQYF	TGTGCCAGCAGCTCGACGGACAGGACCTCCTACGAGCAGTACTTC
15	few	TRBV28	TRBD2	TRBJ2-3	CASTRLADPTDTQYF	TGTGCCAGCACCCGACTAGCGGACCCCACAGATACGCAGTATTTT
13	many	TRBV30	NA	TRBJ2-1	CAWSGQINNEQFF	TGTGCCTGGAGTGGGCAGATTAACAATGAGCAGTTCTTC
17	many	TRBV20-1	NA	TRBJ2-3	CSARDPGWGRNTDTQYF	TGCAGTGCTAGAGATCCGGGGTGGGGACGGAACACAGATACGCAGTATTTT
13	few	TRBV7-9	NA	TRBJ2-1	CASSLARGLEQFF	TGTGCCAGCAGCTTAGCGAGAGGACTAGAGCAGTTCTTC
14	many	TRBV29-1	NA	TRBJ2-7	CSVTGTGGSYEQYF	TGCAGCGTGACCGGGACCGGGGGATCCTACGAGCAGTACTTC
15	many	TRBV4-2	TRBD1	TRBJ1-5	CASSRVTGVNQPQHF	TGTGCCAGCAGCCGTGTGACAGGGGTAAATCAGCCCCAGCATTTT
19	NA	TRBV12-3/TRBV12-4	TRBD1	TRBJ2-3	CASSGVFPGQGFRPDTQYF	TGTGCCAGCAGTGGGGTCTTTCCGGGACAGGGCTTTCGCCCAGATACGCAGTATTTT
13	few	TRBV7-9	NA	TRBJ2-7	CASSLLEVYEQYF	TGTGCCAGCAGCTTACTAGAGGTCTACGAGCAGTACTTC
13	NA	TRBV25-1	NA	TRBJ1-5	CASSTGSGQPQHF	TGTGCCAGCAGCACAGGGTCGGGCCAGCCCCAGCATTTT
10	NA	TRBV7-3	NA	TRBJ2-7	CASSPHQQYF	TGTGCCAGCAGCCCCCACCAGCAGTACTTC
14	NA	TRBV5-1	NA	TRBJ2-3	CASSLVPLTDTQYF	TGCGCCAGCAGCTTGGTTCCTCTCACAGATACGCAGTATTTT
11	many	TRBV25-1	NA	TRBJ2-7	CASSGGSEQYF	TGTGCCAGCAGTGGGGGATCCGAGCAGTACTTC
16	few	TRBV6-1	NA	TRBJ2-2	CASSRPPRTNFGELFF	TGTGCCAGCAGCAGACCACCCCGGACTAACTTCGGGGAGCTGTTTTTT
16	few	TRBV25-1	NA	TRBJ2-5	CASSAEGTAAKETQYF	TGTGCCAGCAGTGCGGAGGGGACAGCCGCTAAAGAGACCCAGTACTTC
16	few	TRBV12-3/TRBV12-4	NA	TRBJ1-6	CASSRTGTMYNSPLHF	TGTGCCAGCAGCCGCACCGGGACAATGTATAATTCACCCCTCCACTTT
16	many	TRBV4-2	NA	TRBJ2-7	CASSQDQGASSYEQYF	TGTGCCAGCAGCCAAGATCAGGGAGCGAGCTCCTACGAGCAGTACTTC
17	NA	TRBV7-6	TRBD2	TRBJ2-3	CASSPGGWGGSTDTQYF	TGTGCCAGCAGCCCCGGCGGGTGGGGGGGAAGCACAGATACGCAGTATTTT
15	few	TRBV11-2	TRBD2	TRBJ2-7	CASSAPGTRLYEQYF	TGTGCCAGCAGTGCCCCGGGGACTAGGCTCTACGAGCAGTACTTC
14	NA	TRBV5-1	NA	TRBJ2-3	CASRTESRTDTQYF	TGCGCCAGCAGGACAGAATCTCGCACAGATACGCAGTATTTT
13	many	TRBV14	NA	TRBJ2-7	CASSQGHYYEQYF	TGTGCCAGCAGCCAAGGACACTACTACGAGCAGTACTTC
12	NA	TRBV29-1	NA	TRBJ1-2	CSVVRGPYGYTF	TGCAGCGTTGTAAGGGGTCCCTATGGCTACACCTTC
13	many	TRBV12-3/TRBV12-4	NA	TRBJ2-2	CASRTGNTGELFF	TGTGCCAGCAGGACAGGCAACACCGGGGAGCTGTTTTTT
15	NA	TRBV28	TRBD2	TRBJ2-3	CASSLLAANTDTQYF	TGTGCCAGCAGTCTACTAGCGGCAAACACAGATACGCAGTATTTT
15	many	TRBV5-1	NA	TRBJ2-2	CASSPDHANTGELFF	TGCGCCAGCAGCCCGGACCACGCGAACACCGGGGAGCTGTTTTTT
15	NA	TRBV4-2	TRBD2	TRBJ2-3	CASSQASGSTDTQYF	TGTGCCAGCAGCCAGGCTAGCGGGAGTACAGATACGCAGTATTTT
15	many	TRBV7-2	NA	TRBJ2-1	CASSVEGEVYNEQFF	TGTGCCAGCAGCGTAGAAGGGGAGGTCTACAATGAGCAGTTCTTC
15	NA	TRBV7-3	TRBD2	TRBJ2-1	CASSSGGGGPNEQFF	TGTGCCAGCAGTTCAGGCGGGGGGGGCCCCAATGAGCAGTTCTTC
16	NA	TRBV7-8	TRBD2	TRBJ2-1	CATRNGLAGDWDEQFF	TGTGCCACCCGAAATGGACTAGCGGGGGATTGGGATGAGCAGTTCTTC
16	NA	TRBV7-6	NA	TRBJ2-2	CASSPEGGGFTGELFF	TGTGCCAGCAGCCCAGAGGGAGGGGGCTTCACCGGGGAGCTGTTTTTT
14	NA	TRBV25-1	NA	TRBJ2-2	CASSEWRNTGELFF	TGTGCCAGCAGTGAATGGAGGAACACCGGGGAGCTGTTTTTT